The rows below give T cell receptor beta chains drawn from one sample of a study of cytomegalovirus exposure and HLA in healthy donors. Sequencing was performed with immunoSEQ multiplex PCR; in TCRdb, only in-frame clones are kept and a portion is missing. The table lists approximately 210,000 clones, around 81% of them singletons. The sample was PBMCs. The receptors here all came from a woman between 45 and 60 years old in good health and CMV-seropositive. CDR3s include the opening cysteine and the closing phenylalanine or tryptophan. The D gene is left open where the match is weak. Rows may omit the clone size; those that give it use once, few, many or a size class.

TRBD1	TRBV28	.	TRBJ1-3	CASSLRQGWGNTIYF	TGTGCCAGCAGTTTAAGACAGGGCTGGGGAAACACCATATATTTT
.	TRBV19	.	TRBJ1-4	CASSHLDRNNEKLFF	TGTGCCAGTAGTCACCTAGACAGGAATAATGAAAAACTGTTTTTT
.	TRBV19	.	TRBJ1-6	CASSISTGAYNSPLHF	TGTGCCAGTAGTATCTCGACCGGAGCGTATAATTCACCCCTCCACTTT
.	TRBV7-2	.	TRBJ2-1	CASSLGPRGSYNEQFF	TGTGCCAGCAGCTTAGGACCGCGGGGTTCCTACAATGAGCAGTTCTTC
TRBD1	TRBV6-1	.	TRBJ1-2	CASSPRGQLSDGYTF	TGTGCCAGCAGCCCACGGGGACAGCTATCGGATGGCTACACCTTC
TRBD1	TRBV6-6	.	TRBJ1-2	CASSYPTGGGYTF	TGTGCCAGCAGTTACCCGACAGGGGGTGGCTACACCTTC
.	TRBV28	once	TRBJ1-2	CASTSGGAIANYGYTF	TGTGCCAGCACCTCTGGGGGGGCCATAGCTAACTATGGCTACACCTTC
.	TRBV5-4	.	TRBJ1-1	CASSRGGGGGTEAFF	TGTGCCAGCAGTCGCGGGGGGGGCGGGGGCACTGAAGCTTTCTTT
TRBD1	TRBV10-3	.	TRBJ2-7	CAIVRDRPPYEQYF	TGTGCCATCGTGAGGGACAGACCGCCCTACGAGCAGTACTTC
TRBD1	TRBV10-1	.	TRBJ1-5	CASSESLIPNTGENQPQHF	TGCGCCAGCAGTGAGTCATTGATCCCTAATACAGGGGAAAATCAGCCCCAGCATTTT
.	TRBV6-5	.	TRBJ2-7	CASSYLQTYEQYF	TGTGCCAGCAGTTACCTACAGACCTACGAGCAGTACTTC
TRBD1	TRBV6-1	few	TRBJ1-4	CASSGDRGEKLFF	TGTGCCAGCAGTGGAGACAGGGGTGAAAAACTGTTTTTT
.	TRBV29-1	.	TRBJ1-1	CSVGSGMNTEAFF	TGCAGCGTTGGATCAGGGATGAACACTGAAGCTTTCTTT
TRBD1	TRBV6-5	.	TRBJ1-6	CASSLQGGSSPLHF	TGTGCCAGCAGCTTGCAGGGGGGCAGTTCACCCCTCCACTTT
TRBD1	TRBV5-1	.	TRBJ1-6	CASSWTGLNSPLHF	TGCGCCAGCAGCTGGACAGGGCTAAATTCACCCCTCCACTTT
TRBD1	TRBV9	.	TRBJ2-7	CASSAGTGGEQYF	TGTGCCAGCAGCGCTGGGACAGGTGGCGAGCAGTACTTC
TRBD1	TRBV6-6	.	TRBJ1-5	CASRTQGWQPQHF	TGTGCCAGTAGAACACAGGGGTGGCAGCCCCAGCATTTT
.	TRBV5-4	.	TRBJ2-2	CASSLDGEYTGELFF	TGTGCCAGCAGCTTGGACGGGGAGTACACCGGGGAGCTGTTTTTT
.	TRBV5-5	few	TRBJ1-1	CASSLGGDTEAFF	TGTGCCAGCAGCCTGGGGGGGGACACTGAAGCTTTCTTT
TRBD1	TRBV7-6	.	TRBJ2-7	CASSLAAGTGYEQYF	TGTGCCAGCAGCTTAGCGGCCGGGACAGGCTACGAGCAGTACTTC
.	TRBV28	.	TRBJ1-4	CASSLYGLGRNNEKLFF	TGTGCCAGCAGTTTATATGGCTTGGGGCGGAATAATGAAAAACTGTTTTTT
.	TRBV7-3	.	TRBJ2-6	CASSLQPRAGANVLTF	TGTGCCAGCAGCTTACAACCCAGGGCTGGGGCCAACGTCCTGACTTTC
TRBD2	TRBV5-1	.	TRBJ2-1	CASSLDPSGMSSYNEQFF	TGCGCCAGCAGCTTGGATCCTAGCGGGATGAGCTCCTACAATGAGCAGTTCTTC
TRBD1	TRBV7-9	.	TRBJ1-1	CSSSRQGNTEAFF	TGTTCCAGCAGTCGACAGGGGAACACTGAAGCTTTCTTT
TRBD1	TRBV10-3	.	TRBJ1-1	CAIRGTGMNTEAFF	TGTGCCATCAGAGGGACAGGAATGAACACTGAAGCTTTCTTT
TRBD1	TRBV18	once	TRBJ1-1	CASSPRSGQGATEAFF	TGTGCCAGCTCACCACGGTCGGGACAGGGGGCAACTGAAGCTTTCTTT
TRBD1	TRBV28	.	TRBJ1-1	CASSSQGAGNTEAFF	TGTGCCAGCAGTTCTCAGGGGGCCGGGAACACTGAAGCTTTCTTT
.	TRBV12-5	.	TRBJ1-1	CASGVGNTEAFF	TGTGCTAGTGGAGTCGGGAACACTGAAGCTTTCTTT
TRBD1	TRBV5-1	.	TRBJ1-1	CASSMGQPNTEAFF	TGCGCCAGCAGCATGGGACAGCCGAACACTGAAGCTTTCTTT
.	TRBV7-9	few	TRBJ1-4	CASSLIQGSTNEKLFF	TGTGCCAGCAGCTTAATTCAGGGGTCAACTAATGAAAAACTGTTTTTT
.	TRBV14	.	TRBJ1-2	CASSPPGIPAYGYTF	TGTGCCAGCAGCCCCCCGGGTATCCCCGCCTATGGCTACACCTTC
.	TRBV27	.	TRBJ2-7	CASSPPRRGFSYEQYF	TGTGCCAGCAGTCCCCCAAGGAGAGGATTCTCCTACGAGCAGTACTTC
.	TRBV4-2	.	TRBJ1-3	CASSLSGNTIYF	TGTGCCAGCAGTCTCTCTGGAAACACCATATATTTT